This T cell receptor beta chain was retrieved from a study of CD8 T cells in ankylosing spondylitis. The CDR3 covers 16 residues. Germline assignment: CDR1 ENHRY and CDR2 SYGVKD. V was pared by 5 bases and J by 4 bases, with 10 bases of the junction left unmatched. As the method for making TCR beta libraries, quantitative 5'-RACE with molecular barcodes was used. TCRdb passed the 5' RACE reads through MiXCR, listing each CDR3 protein once. Of about 160,000 distinct CDR3 sequences listed, 15% to 20% are singletons. General study points: Existing reports had already noted some motif variants in reactive arthritis synovial fluid and blood. Disease-linked clones displayed a CD8+ phenotype and appeared relatively rarely in peripheral blood. Matched ankylosing spondylitis synovial fluid reportedly showed significant enrichment of disease-linked clones.

This clonotype occurred a few times. Its antigen remains unknown. This chain uses TRBV10-3 with TRBJ2-2, with TRBD2 identical over 7 bases. This TCR was sampled from a male donor with ankylosing spondylitis or in good health (not recorded which). Material: blood, either unsorted or a sorted T cell fraction (not recorded which). The CDR3, as DNA: TGTGCCATCAGTCGGGTACCTAGCGGTCTCACCGGGGAGCTGTTTTTT. Its protein product is CAISRVPSGLTGELFF.